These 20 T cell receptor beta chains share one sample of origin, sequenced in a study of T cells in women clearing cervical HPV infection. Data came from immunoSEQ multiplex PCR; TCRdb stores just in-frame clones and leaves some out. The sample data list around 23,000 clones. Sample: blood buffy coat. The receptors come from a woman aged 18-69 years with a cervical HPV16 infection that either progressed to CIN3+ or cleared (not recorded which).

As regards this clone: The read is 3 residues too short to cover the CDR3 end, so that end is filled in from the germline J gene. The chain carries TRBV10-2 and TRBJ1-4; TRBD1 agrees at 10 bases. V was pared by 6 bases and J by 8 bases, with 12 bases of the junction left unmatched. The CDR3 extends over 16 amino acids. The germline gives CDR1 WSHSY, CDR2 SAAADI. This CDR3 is CASSLGTGVLGEKLFF. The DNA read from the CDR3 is TGCGCCAGCAGCCTCGGGACAGGGGTTTTGGGAGAAAAA.

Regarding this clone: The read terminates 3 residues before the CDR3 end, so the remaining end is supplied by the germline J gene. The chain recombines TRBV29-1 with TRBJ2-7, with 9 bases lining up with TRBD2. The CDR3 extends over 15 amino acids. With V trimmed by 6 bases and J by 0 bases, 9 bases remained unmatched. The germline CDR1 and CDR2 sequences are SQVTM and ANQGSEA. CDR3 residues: CSVRTLAGSSYEQYF. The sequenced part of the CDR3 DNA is TGCAGCGTGCGTACCCTAGCGGGGAGCTCCTACGAG.

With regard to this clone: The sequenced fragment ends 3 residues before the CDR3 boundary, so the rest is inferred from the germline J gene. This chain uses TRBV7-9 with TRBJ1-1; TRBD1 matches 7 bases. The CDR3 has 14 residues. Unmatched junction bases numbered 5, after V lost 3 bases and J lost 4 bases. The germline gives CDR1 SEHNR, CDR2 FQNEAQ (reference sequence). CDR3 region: CASSLTGSGTEAFF. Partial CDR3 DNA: TGTGCCAGCAGCTTGACAGGGTCGGGCACTGAA.

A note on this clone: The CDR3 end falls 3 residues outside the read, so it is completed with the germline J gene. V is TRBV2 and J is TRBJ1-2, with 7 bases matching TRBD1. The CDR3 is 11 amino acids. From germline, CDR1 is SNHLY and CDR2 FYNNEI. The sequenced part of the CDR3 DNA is TGTGCCATCGGGACAGACAATGAC. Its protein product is CAIGTDND. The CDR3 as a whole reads CAIGTDNDYTF.

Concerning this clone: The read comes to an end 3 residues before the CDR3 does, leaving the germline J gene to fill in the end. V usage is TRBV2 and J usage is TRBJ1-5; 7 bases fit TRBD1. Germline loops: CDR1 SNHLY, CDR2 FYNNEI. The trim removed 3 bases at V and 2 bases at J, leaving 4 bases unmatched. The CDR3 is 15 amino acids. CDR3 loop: CASSEEGAGNQPQHF. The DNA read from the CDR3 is TGTGCCAGCAGTGAGGAGGGGGCGGGCAATCAGCCC.

The CDR3 bases that were read are TGTGCCAGTACCTTACAGGGGGCCCGCCCGGGT. Amino acid sequence: CASTLQGARPG. The full-length CDR3 reads as CASTLQGARPGQYF. The V and J genes are TRBV19 and TRBJ2-4, with 9 bases aligning to TRBD1. The read terminates 3 residues ahead of where the CDR3 ends, so the germline J gene completes it. This CDR3 spans 14 amino acids. CDR1 is LNHDA and CDR2 is SQIVND in the germline V gene (reference sequence). The full variable domain, in which reference TRBV19 and TRBJ2-4 provide the parts outside the CDR3, is DGGITQSPKYLFRKEGQNVTLSCEQNLNHDAMYWYRQDPGQGLRLIYYSQIVNDFQKGDIAEGYSVSREKKESFPLTVTSAQKNPTAFYLCASTLQGARPGQYFGAGTRLSVL.

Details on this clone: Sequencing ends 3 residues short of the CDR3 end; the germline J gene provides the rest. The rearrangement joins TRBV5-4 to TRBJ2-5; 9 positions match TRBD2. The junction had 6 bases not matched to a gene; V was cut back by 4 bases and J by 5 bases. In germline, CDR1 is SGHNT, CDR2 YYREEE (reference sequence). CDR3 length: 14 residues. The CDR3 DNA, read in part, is TGTGCCAGCAGCAAGGGACTAGCTCTTGAGACC. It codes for CASSKGLALET. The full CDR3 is CASSKGLALETQYF. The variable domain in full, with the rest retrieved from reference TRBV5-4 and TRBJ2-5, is ETGVTQSPTHLIKTRGQQVTLRCSSQSGHNTVSWYQQALGQGPQFIFQYYREEENGRGNFPPRFSGLQFPNYSSELNVNALELDDSALYLCASSKGLALETQYFGPGTRLLVL.

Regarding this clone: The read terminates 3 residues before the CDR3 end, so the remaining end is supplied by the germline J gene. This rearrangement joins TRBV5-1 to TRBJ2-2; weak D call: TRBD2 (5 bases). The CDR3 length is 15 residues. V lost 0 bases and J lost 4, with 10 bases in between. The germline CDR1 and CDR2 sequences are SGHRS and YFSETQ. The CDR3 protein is CASSLGGFFTGELFF. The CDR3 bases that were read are TGCGCCAGCAGCTTGGGCGGGTTCTTCACCGGGGAG.

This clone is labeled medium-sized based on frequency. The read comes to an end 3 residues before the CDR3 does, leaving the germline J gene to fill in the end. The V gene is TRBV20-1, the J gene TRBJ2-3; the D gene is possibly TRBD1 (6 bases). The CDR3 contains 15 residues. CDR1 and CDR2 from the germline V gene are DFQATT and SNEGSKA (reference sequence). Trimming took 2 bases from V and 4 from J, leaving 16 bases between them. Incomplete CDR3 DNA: TGCAGTGCTAGACCACCAGGGGAATTCCCAGATACG. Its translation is CSARPPGEFPDT. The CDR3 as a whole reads CSARPPGEFPDTQYF.

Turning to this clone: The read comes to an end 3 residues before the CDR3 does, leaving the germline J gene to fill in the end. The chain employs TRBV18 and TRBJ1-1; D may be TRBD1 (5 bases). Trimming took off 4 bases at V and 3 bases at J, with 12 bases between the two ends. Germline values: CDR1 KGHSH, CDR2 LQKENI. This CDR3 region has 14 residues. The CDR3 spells CASSRRGVDTEAFF. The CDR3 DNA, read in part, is TGTGCCAGCTCACGGAGGGGAGTAGACACTGAA.

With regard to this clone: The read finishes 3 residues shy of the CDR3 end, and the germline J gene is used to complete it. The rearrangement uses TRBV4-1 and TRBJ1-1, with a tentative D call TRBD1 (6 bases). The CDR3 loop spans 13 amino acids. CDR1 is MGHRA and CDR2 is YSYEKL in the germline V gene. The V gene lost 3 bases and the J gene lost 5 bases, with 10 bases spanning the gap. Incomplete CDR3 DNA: TGCGCCAGCAGCCATGAGGGGACAACTGAA. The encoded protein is CASSHEGTTE. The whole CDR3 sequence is CASSHEGTTEAFF.

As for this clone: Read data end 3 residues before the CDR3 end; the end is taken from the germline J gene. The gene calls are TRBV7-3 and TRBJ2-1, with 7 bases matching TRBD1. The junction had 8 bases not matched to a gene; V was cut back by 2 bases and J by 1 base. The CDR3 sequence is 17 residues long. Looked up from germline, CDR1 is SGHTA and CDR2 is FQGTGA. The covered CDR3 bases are TGTGCCAGCAGCTTAGTAGGAGTACAGGGGTCCTACAATGAG. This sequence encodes CASSLVGVQGSYNE. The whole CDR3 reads CASSLVGVQGSYNEQFF.

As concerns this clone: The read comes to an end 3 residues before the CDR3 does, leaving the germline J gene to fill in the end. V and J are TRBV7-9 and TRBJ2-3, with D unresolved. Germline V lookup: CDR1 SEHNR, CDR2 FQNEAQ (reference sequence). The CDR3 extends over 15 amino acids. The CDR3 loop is CASSSSTRRFGTQYF. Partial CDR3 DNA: TGTGCCAGCAGCTCAAGCACCCGACGCTTCGGGACG.

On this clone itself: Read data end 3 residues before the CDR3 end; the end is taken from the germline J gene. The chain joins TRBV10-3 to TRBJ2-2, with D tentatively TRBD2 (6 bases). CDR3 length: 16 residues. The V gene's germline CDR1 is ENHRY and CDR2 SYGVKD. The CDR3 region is CAISEPGTENNSPLFF. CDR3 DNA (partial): TGTGCCATCAGTGAGCCGGGGACTGAGAATAATTCACCG.

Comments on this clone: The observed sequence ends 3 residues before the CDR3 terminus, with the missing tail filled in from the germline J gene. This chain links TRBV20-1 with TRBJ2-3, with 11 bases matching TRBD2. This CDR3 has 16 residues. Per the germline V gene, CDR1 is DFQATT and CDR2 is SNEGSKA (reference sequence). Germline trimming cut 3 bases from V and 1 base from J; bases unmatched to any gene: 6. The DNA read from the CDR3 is TGCAGTGCTAGGGGTACTAGCGGGAGCCGCACAGATACG. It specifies CSARGTSGSRTDT. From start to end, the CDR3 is CSARGTSGSRTDTQYF.

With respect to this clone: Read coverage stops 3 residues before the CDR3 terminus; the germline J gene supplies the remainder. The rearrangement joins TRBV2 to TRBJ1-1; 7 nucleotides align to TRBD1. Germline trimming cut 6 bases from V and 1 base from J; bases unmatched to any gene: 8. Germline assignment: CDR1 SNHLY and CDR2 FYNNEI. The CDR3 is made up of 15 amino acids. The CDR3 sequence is CASSARQGTNTEAFF. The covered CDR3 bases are TGTGCCAGCAGCGCCCGACAGGGAACGAACACTGAA.

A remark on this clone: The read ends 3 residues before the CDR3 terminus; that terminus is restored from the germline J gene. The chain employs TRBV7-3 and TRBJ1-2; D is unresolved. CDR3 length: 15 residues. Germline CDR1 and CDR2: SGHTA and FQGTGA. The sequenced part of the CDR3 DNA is TGTGCCAGCAGCTTAAGGATGAGGCACCCGGGGGGC. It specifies CASSLRMRHPGG. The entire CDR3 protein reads CASSLRMRHPGGYTF.

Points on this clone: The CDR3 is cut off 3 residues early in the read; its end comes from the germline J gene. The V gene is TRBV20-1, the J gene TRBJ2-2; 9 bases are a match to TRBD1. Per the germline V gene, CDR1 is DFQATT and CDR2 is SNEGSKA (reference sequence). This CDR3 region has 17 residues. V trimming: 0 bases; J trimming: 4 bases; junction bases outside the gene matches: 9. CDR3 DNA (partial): TGCAGTGCTAGAGATCGGGGAACAGGGGGCGGCACCGGGGAG. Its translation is CSARDRGTGGGTGE. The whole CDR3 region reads CSARDRGTGGGTGELFF.

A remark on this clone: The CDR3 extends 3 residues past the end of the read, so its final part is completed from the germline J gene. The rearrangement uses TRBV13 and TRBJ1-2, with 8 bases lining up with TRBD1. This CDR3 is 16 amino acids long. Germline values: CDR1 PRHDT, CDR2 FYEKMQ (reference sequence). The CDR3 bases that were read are TGTGCCAGCAGCTTAGACAGGGGGTGGGACACAGATACC. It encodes CASSLDRGWDTDT. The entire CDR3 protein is CASSLDRGWDTDTYTF.

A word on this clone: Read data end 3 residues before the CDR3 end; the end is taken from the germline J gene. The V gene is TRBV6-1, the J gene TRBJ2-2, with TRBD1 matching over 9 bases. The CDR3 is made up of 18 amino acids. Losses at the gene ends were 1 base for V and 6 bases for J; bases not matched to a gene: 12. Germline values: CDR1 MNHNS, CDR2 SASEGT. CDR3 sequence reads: CASSEGPYTGGAAGELFF. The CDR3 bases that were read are TGTGCCAGCAGTGAAGGACCATATACAGGGGGCGCCGCCGGGGAG.